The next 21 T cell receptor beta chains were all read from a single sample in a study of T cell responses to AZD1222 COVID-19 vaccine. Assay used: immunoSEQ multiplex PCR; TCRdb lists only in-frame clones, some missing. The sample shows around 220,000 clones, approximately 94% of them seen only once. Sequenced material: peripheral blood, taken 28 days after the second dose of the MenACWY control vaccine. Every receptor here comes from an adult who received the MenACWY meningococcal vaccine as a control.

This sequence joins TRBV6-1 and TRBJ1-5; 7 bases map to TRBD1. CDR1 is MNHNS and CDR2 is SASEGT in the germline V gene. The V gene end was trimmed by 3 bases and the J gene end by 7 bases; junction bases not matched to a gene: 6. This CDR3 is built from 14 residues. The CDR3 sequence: CASSDRGYGQPQHF. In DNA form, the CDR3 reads TGTGCCAGCAGTGACAGGGGGTACGGACAGCCCCAGCATTTT.

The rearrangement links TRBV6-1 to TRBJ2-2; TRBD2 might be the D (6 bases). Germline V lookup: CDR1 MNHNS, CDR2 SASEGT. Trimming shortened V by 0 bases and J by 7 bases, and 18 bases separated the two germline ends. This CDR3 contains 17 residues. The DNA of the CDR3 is TGTGCCAGCAGTGAAGCAGGAGCGGGTGTGCAGGGCGGGGAGCTGTTTTTT. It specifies CASSEAGAGVQGGELFF.

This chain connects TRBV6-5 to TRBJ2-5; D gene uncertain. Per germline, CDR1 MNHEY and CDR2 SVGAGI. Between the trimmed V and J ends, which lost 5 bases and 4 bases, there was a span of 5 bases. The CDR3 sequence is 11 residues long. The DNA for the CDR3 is TGTGCCAGCAGTCATCGAGAGACCCAGTACTTC. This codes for CASSHRETQYF.

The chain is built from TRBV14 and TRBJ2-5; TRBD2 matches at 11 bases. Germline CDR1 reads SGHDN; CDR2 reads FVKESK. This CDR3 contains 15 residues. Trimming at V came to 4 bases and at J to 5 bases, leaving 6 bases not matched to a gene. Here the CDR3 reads CASSPLIAGGETQYF. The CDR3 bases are TGTGCCAGCAGCCCCCTGATAGCGGGAGGGGAGACCCAGTACTTC.

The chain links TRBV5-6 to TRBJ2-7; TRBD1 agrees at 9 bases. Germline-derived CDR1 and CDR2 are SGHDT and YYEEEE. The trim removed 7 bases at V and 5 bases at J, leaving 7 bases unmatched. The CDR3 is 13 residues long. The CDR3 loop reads CASPPDRGHEQYF. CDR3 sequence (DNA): TGTGCCAGCCCGCCGGACAGGGGCCACGAGCAGTACTTC.

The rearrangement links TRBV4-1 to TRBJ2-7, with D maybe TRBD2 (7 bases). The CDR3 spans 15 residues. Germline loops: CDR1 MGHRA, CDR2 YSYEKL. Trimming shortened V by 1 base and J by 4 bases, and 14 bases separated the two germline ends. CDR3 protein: CASSQVEGGQYEQYF. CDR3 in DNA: TGCGCCAGCAGCCAAGTTGAGGGGGGGCAGTACGAGCAGTACTTC.

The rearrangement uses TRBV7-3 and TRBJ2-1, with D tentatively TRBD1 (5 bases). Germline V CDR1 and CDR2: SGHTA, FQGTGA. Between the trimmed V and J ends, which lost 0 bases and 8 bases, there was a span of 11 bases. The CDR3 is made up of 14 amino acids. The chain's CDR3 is CASSLTSGFDEQFF. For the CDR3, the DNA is TGTGCCAGCAGCTTAACGTCAGGGTTTGATGAGCAGTTCTTC.

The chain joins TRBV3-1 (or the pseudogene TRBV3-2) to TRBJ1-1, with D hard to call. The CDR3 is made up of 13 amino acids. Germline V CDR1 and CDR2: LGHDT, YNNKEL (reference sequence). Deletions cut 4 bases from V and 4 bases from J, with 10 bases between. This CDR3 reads CASSRGTGTEAFF. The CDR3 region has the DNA TGTGCCAGCAGCCGGGGAACGGGCACTGAAGCTTTCTTT.

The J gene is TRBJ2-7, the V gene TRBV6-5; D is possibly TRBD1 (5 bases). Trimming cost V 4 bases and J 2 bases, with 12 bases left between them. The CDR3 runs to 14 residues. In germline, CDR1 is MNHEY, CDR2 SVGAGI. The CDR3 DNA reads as TGTGCCAGCAGTTTAATGGACAAAACCTACGAGCAGTACTTC. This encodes CASSLMDKTYEQYF.

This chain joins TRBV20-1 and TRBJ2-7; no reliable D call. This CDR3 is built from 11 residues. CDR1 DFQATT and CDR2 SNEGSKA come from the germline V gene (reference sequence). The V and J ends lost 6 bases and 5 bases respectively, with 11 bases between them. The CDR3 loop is CSAISQDEQYF. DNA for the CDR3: TGCAGTGCCATTTCTCAGGACGAGCAGTACTTC.

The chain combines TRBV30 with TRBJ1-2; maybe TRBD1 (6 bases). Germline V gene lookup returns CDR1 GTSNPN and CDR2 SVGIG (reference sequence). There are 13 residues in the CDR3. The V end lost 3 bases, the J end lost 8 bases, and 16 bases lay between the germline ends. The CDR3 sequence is CAWRDFWGRGYTF. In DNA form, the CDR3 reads TGTGCCTGGAGGGACTTTTGGGGGCGAGGCTACACCTTC.

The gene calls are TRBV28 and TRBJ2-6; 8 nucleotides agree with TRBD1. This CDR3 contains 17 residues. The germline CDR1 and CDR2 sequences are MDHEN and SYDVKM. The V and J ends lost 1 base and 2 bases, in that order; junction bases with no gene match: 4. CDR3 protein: CASSLFDRGPGANVLTF. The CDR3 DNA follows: TGTGCCAGCAGTTTATTCGACAGGGGTCCTGGGGCCAACGTCCTGACTTTC.

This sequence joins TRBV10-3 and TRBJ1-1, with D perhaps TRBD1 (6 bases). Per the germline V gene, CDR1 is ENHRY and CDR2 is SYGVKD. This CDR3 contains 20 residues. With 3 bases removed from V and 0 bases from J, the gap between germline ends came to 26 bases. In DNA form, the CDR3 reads TGTGCCATCAGTGATGGGCGAGGGGACGCGTCGGGACAACTGAACACTGAAGCTTTCTTT. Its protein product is CAISDGRGDASGQLNTEAFF.

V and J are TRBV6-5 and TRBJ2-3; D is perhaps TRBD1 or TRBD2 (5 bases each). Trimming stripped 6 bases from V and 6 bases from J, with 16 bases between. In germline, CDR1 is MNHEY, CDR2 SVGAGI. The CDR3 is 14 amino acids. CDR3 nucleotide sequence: TGTGCCAGCAGGGGGGATGGCTTCTGGGATACGCAGTATTTT. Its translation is CASRGDGFWDTQYF.

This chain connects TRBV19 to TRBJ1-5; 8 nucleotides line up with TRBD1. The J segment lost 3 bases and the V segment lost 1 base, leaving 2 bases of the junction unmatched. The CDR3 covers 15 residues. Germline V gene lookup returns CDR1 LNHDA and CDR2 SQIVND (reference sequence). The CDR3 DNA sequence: TGTGCCAGTAGTATAGTGGGACAGGTCAATCAGCCCCAGCATTTT. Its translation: CASSIVGQVNQPQHF.

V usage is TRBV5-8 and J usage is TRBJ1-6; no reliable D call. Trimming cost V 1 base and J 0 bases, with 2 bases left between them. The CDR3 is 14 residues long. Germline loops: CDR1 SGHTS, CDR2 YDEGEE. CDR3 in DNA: TGTGCCAGCAGCTTGTTCTCCTATAATTCACCCCTCCACTTT. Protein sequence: CASSLFSYNSPLHF.

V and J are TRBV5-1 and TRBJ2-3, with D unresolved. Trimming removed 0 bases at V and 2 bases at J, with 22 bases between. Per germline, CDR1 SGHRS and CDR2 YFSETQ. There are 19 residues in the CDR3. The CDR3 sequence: CASSLGRLRTERNTDTQYF. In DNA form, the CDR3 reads TGCGCCAGCAGCTTGGGACGGCTGAGGACGGAGAGAAACACAGATACGCAGTATTTT.

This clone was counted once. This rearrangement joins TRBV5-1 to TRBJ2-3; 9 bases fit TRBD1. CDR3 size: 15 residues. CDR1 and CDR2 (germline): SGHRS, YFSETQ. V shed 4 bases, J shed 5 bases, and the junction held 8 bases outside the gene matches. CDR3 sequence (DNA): TGCGCCAGCAGCACCGGACAGGGGAGGGGAGATACGCAGTATTTT. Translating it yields CASSTGQGRGDTQYF.

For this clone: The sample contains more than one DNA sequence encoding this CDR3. The CDR3 protein is CASSSGQGYEQYF. CDR3 nucleotide sequence: TGTGCCAGCAGTTCGGGACAGGGCTACGAGCAGTACTTC. The V call is TRBV28, the J call TRBJ2-7; TRBD1 matches at 9 bases. Trimming at V came to 4 bases and at J to 3 bases, leaving 1 base not matched to a gene. This CDR3 comprises 13 residues. Germline CDR1 and CDR2: MDHEN and SYDVKM.

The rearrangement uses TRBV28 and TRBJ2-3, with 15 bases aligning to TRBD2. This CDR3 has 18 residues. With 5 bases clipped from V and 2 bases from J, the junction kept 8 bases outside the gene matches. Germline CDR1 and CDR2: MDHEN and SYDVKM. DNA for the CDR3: TGTGCCAGCAGTCCAGCCGGACTAGCGGGGGGGTCCACAGATACGCAGTATTTT. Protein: CASSPAGLAGGSTDTQYF.

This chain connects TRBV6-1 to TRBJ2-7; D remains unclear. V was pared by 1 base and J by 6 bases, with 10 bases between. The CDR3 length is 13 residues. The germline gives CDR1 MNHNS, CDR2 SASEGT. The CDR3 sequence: CASSEVVGFEQYF. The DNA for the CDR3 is TGTGCCAGCAGTGAAGTCGTGGGTTTCGAGCAGTACTTC.